Below, one T cell receptor beta chain is given with its context. How the authors handled the data: Amplification from reference gene primers served as the basis for estimated nucleated cell counts. Profiled with immunoSEQ multiplex PCR; TCRdb holds only in-frame clones, not every one. V, J and clone size were drawn from that table, and D and trimming were deduced from the DNA. The sample lists 95,000 to 100,000 clones, 80% to 95% occurring once. Trimming cost V 7 bases and J 5 bases; bases outside gene matches: 6. The CDR3 contains 13 residues. Germline CDR1 SQVTM, CDR2 ANQGSEA. These data come from a study of blood T cell repertoires in COVID-19. In the study overall: There were acute and convalescent COVID-19 samples, and they came from the United States, Italy and Spain. PBMCs, B-cell-depleted T cells, or T cells were the source of the cDNA or gDNA that made up the material.

The source of this sequence is a man between 45 and 60 years old with active COVID-19. The rearrangement uses TRBV29-1 and TRBJ2-7, with 12 bases lining up with TRBD2. Sample: peripheral blood. CDR3 DNA: TGCAGCGCAAGGACTAGCGGGAACCACGAGCAGTACTTC. It codes for CSARTSGNHEQYF.